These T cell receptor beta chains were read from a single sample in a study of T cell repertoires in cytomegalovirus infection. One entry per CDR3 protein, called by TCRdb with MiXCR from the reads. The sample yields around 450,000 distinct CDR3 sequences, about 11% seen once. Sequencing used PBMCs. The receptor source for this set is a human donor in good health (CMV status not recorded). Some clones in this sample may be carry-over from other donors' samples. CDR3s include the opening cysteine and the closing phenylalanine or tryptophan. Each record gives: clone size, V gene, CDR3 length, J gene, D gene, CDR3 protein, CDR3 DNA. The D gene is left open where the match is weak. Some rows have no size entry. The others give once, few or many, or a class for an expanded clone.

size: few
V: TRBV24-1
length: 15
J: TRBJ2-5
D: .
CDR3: CATSQGGAGEETQYF
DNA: TGTGCCACCAGTCAGGGGGGGGCTGGCGAAGAGACCCAGTACTTC

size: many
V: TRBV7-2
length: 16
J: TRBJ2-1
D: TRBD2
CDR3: CASSLVGLAANNEQFF
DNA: TGTGCCAGCAGCTTAGTCGGACTAGCGGCGAACAATGAGCAGTTCTTC

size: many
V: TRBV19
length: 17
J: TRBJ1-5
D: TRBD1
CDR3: CASTLRVQGARDQPQHF
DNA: TGTGCCAGTACCTTGAGGGTACAGGGGGCGCGGGATCAGCCCCAGCATTTT

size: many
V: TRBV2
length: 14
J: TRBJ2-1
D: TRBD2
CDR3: CASSGTSGRDEQFF
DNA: TGTGCCAGCAGTGGGACTAGCGGGAGAGATGAGCAGTTCTTC

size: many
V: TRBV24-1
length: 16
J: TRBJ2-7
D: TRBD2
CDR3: CATSDSTSGSSYEQYF
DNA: TGTGCCACCAGTGATTCGACTAGCGGGAGCTCCTACGAGCAGTACTTC

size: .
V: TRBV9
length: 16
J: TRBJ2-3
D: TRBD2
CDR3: CASSVSSGGASDTQYF
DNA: TGTGCCAGCAGCGTTTCTAGCGGGGGGGCGAGTGATACGCAGTATTTT

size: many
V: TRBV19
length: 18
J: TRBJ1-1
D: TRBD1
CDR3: CASSWTGAGRGPNTEAFF
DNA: TGTGCCAGTAGTTGGACAGGGGCCGGTCGGGGCCCGAACACTGAAGCTTTCTTT

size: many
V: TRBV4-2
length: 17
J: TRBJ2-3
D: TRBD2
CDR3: CASSQAGTSGARDTQYF
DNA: TGTGCCAGCAGCCAAGCGGGAACTAGCGGGGCCCGAGATACGCAGTATTTT

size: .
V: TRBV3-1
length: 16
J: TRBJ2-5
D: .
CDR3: CASSHPPGRGWETQYF
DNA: TGTGCCAGCAGCCACCCCCCGGGGCGGGGCTGGGAGACCCAGTACTTC

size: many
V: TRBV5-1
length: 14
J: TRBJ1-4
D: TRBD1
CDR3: CASSRTGTNEKLFF
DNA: TGCGCCAGCAGCCGGACAGGGACCAATGAAAAACTGTTTTTT

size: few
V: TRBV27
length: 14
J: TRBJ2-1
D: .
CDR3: CASSLSAVYNEQFF
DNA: TGTGCCAGCAGTTTATCGGCGGTATACAATGAGCAGTTCTTC

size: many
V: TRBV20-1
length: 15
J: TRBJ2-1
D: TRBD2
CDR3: CSARIPGLAYNEQFF
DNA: TGCAGTGCTAGGATACCAGGACTAGCCTACAATGAGCAGTTCTTC

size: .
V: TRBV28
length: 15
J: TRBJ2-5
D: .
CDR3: CASRPRGGAGKTQYF
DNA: TGTGCCAGCAGGCCTAGGGGGGGCGCCGGGAAGACCCAGTACTTC

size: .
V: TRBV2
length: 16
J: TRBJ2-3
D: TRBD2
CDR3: CASRTPLTSFADTQYF
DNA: TGTGCCAGCAGAACACCCCTGACTAGCTTCGCAGATACGCAGTATTTT

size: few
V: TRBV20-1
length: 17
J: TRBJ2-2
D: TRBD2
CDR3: CSARMAGDKADTGELFF
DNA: TGCAGTGCTAGAATGGCGGGAGATAAGGCTGACACCGGGGAGCTGTTTTTT

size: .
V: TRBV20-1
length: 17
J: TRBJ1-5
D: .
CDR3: CSARDWAGVLRNQPQHF
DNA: TGCAGTGCTAGAGATTGGGCAGGAGTGCTTAGAAATCAGCCCCAGCATTTT

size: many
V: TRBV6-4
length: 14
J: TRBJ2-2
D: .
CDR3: CASRRGGATGELFF
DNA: TGTGCCAGCAGACGAGGAGGGGCCACCGGGGAGCTGTTTTTT

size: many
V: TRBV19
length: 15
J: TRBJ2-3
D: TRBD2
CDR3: CASSLTSGGIGTQYF
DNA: TGTGCCAGTAGCCTGACTAGCGGGGGCATCGGTACGCAGTATTTT

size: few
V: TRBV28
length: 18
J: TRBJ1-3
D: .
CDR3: CASSLWTSQVPSGNTIYF
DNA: TGTGCCAGCAGTTTATGGACCTCTCAGGTCCCTTCTGGAAACACCATATATTTT

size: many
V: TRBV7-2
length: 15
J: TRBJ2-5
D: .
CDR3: CASSSPEGVQETQYF
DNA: TGTGCCAGCAGCTCCCCCGAGGGGGTTCAAGAGACCCAGTACTTC

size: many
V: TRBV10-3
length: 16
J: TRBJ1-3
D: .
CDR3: CAISESSGSSGNTIYF
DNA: TGTGCCATCAGTGAGTCCTCAGGGAGCTCTGGAAACACCATATATTTT

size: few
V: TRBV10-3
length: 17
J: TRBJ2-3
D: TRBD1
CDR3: CAIRGRAGGGSTDTQYF
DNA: TGTGCCATCAGGGGACGAGCAGGGGGCGGTAGCACAGATACGCAGTATTTT

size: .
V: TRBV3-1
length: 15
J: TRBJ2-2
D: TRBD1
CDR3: CASSQQGADTGELFF
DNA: TGTGCCAGCAGCCAACAGGGGGCCGACACCGGGGAGCTGTTTTTT

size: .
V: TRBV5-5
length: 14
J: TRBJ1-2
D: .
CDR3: CASSPGQLKDGYTF
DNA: TGTGCCAGCAGCCCTGGACAGCTCAAGGATGGCTACACCTTC

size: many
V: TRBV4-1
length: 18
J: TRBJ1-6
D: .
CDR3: CASSQEWVAGIYNSPLHF
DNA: TGCGCCAGCAGCCAAGAGTGGGTCGCGGGAATCTATAATTCACCCCTCCACTTT

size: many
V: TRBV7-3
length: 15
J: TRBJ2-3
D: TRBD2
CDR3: CASSLGGRSPDTQYF
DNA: TGTGCCAGCAGCTTAGGCGGGAGGAGCCCAGATACGCAGTATTTT

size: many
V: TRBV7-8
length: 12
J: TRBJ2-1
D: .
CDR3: CASSGGQSWKFF
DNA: TGTGCCAGCAGCGGAGGACAAAGTTGGAAGTTCTTC